One sample yielded the 19 T cell receptor beta chains listed below, sequenced in a study of T cell responses to AZD1222 COVID-19 vaccine. Generated by immunoSEQ multiplex PCR, the TCRdb table keeps only in-frame clones and is missing some. Of 120,000 to 150,000 clones in the sample, more than 85% were seen once. The sequencing here drew on peripheral blood, taken on day 0 of AZD1222 vaccination. Receptor source: an adult in good health.

The CDR3 here is CASILRTGANEKLFF. CDR3 in DNA: TGTGCCAGCATCCTTCGGACAGGAGCTAATGAAAAACTGTTTTTT. V and J are TRBV7-2 and TRBJ1-4, with 7 nucleotides matching TRBD1. CDR1 SGHTA and CDR2 FQGNSA come from the germline V gene. V lost 7 bases, J lost 3 bases, and 8 bases stayed unmatched. The CDR3 extends over 15 amino acids.

The rearrangement uses TRBV7-2 and TRBJ2-7; D may be TRBD2 (6 bases). The CDR3 is 16 residues long. V was pared by 1 base and J by 0 bases, with 13 bases between. Germline CDR1 reads SGHTA; CDR2 reads FQGNSA. Here the CDR3 reads CASSLVGASASYEQYF. The DNA of the CDR3 is TGTGCCAGCAGCTTAGTGGGAGCTAGCGCCTCCTACGAGCAGTACTTC.

V usage is TRBV3-1 (or the pseudogene TRBV3-2) and J usage is TRBJ1-3, with a tentative D call TRBD1 (5 bases). V was cut by 3 bases and J by 4 bases, with 19 bases left in between. This CDR3 spans 17 amino acids. Germline V gives CDR1 LGHDT, CDR2 YNNKEL (reference sequence). The CDR3 sequence: CASSQSGGFVSGNTIYF. CDR3 bases: TGTGCCAGCAGCCAGTCGGGGGGGTTCGTCAGCGGAAACACCATATATTTT.

This rearrangement joins TRBV27 to TRBJ1-1; 8 nucleotides line up with TRBD1. Germline CDR1 and CDR2: MNHEY and SMNVEV (reference sequence). The V and J ends lost 7 bases and 4 bases, in that order; junction bases with no gene match: 17. There are 17 residues in the CDR3. For the CDR3, the DNA is TGTGCCAGCACCCACTCGATTGGCAGGGGGCGTTTCACTGAAGCTTTCTTT. Its translation is CASTHSIGRGRFTEAFF.

CDR3: CASSGRGLAGANEQFF. CDR3 nucleotide sequence: TGTGCCAGCAGTGGACGAGGACTAGCGGGAGCAAATGAGCAGTTCTTC. V is TRBV6-2 or TRBV6-3 and J is TRBJ2-1; 13 bases line up with TRBD2. From germline, CDR1 is MNHEY and CDR2 SVGEGT. CDR3 length equals 16 residues. Germline trimming cut 5 bases from V and 7 bases from J; bases unmatched to any gene: 8.

This sequence joins TRBV9 and TRBJ2-7, with 8 bases that match TRBD1. Germline-derived CDR1 and CDR2 are SGDLS and YYNGEE. The CDR3 is made up of 16 amino acids. V lost 0 bases and J lost 1; bases outside the gene matches: 6. The CDR3 sequence: CASSVGGGQGSYEQYF. In DNA form, the CDR3 reads TGTGCCAGCAGCGTAGGGGGAGGACAGGGATCCTACGAGCAGTACTTC.

Regarding this clone: Different DNA sequences within this sample yield the same CDR3. Here the CDR3 DNA reads TGTGCCAGCTCACCAGGGTACGAGCAGTACTTC. Protein product: CASSPGYEQYF. The V and J genes are TRBV18 and TRBJ2-7; D call uncertain. Germline values: CDR1 KGHSH, CDR2 LQKENI. V lost 2 bases to trimming and J lost 4 bases, with 3 bases between them. The CDR3 consists of 11 residues.

The chain is built from TRBV9 and TRBJ2-7, with unresolved D. V was trimmed by 0 bases and J by 2 bases, leaving 9 bases between them. The CDR3 has 14 amino acids. Looked up from germline, CDR1 is SGDLS and CDR2 is YYNGEE. This CDR3 reads CASSVGSHTYEQYF. The CDR3 nucleotides read TGTGCCAGCAGCGTAGGCAGCCACACCTACGAGCAGTACTTC.

This chain links TRBV5-4 with TRBJ1-2, with 7 positions matching TRBD1. Trimming cost V 4 bases and J 4 bases; bases outside gene matches: 7. CDR3 length equals 14 residues. Germline CDR1 reads SGHNT; CDR2 reads YYREEE (reference sequence). CDR3 DNA: TGTGCCAGCAGCCCGACGGACAGGAGCTATGGCTACACCTTC. Protein product: CASSPTDRSYGYTF.

The rearrangement uses TRBV18 and TRBJ1-5, with D tentatively TRBD1 (5 bases). Germline assignment: CDR1 KGHSH and CDR2 LQKENI. V dropped 5 bases and J dropped 1 base, with 12 bases sitting between them. The CDR3 spans 15 residues. In DNA, the CDR3 is TGTGCCAGCTCAACGGGTCCAGGGAGCAATCAGCCCCAGCATTTT. As protein: CASSTGPGSNQPQHF.

The chain employs TRBV30 and TRBJ2-3; 8 bases map to TRBD2. V was clipped by 5 bases and J by 0 bases; unmatched bases: 10. Germline CDR1 is GTSNPN and CDR2 is SVGIG (reference sequence). This CDR3 is 16 amino acids long. Written as DNA, the CDR3 is TGTGCCTGGGGAAGCGGGAGACACTCTAGCACAGATACGCAGTATTTT. This sequence encodes CAWGSGRHSSTDTQYF.

The chain joins TRBV11-3 to TRBJ2-1; 13 bases are a match to TRBD2. The trim removed 0 bases at V and 9 bases at J, leaving 5 bases unmatched. This CDR3 comprises 16 residues. CDR1 is SGHNT, CDR2 YENEEA, per germline. CDR3 sequence (DNA): TGTGCCAGCAGCTTAGACGGACTAGCGGGAGCAGGTGAGCAGTTCTTC. It encodes CASSLDGLAGAGEQFF.

The rearrangement joins TRBV5-1 to TRBJ1-1, with a weak D call TRBD1 (6 bases). CDR1 and CDR2 (germline): SGHRS, YFSETQ. V was cut by 3 bases and J by 1 base, with 10 bases left in between. CDR3 length: 14 residues. In DNA form, the CDR3 reads TGCGCCAGCAGCTCCGGGGGCAGGAACACTGAAGCTTTCTTT. As protein: CASSSGGRNTEAFF.

This clone was seen only a few times. The gene calls are TRBV21-1 and TRBJ2-7. TRBV21-1 represents a pseudogene. This CDR3 has 15 amino acids. CDR3 nucleotide sequence: TGTGCCAGCAGCAAAGGGGCAGGGAGATCCTACGAGCAGTACTTC. As protein: CASSKGAGRSYEQYF.

This clone was detected only once. This chain connects TRBV18 to TRBJ2-1; 9 nucleotides match TRBD2. V shed 1 base and J 4 bases; nucleotides not matched to a gene: 2. This CDR3 contains 15 residues. The germline V gene has CDR1 KGHSH and CDR2 LQKENI. The CDR3 DNA follows: TGTGCCAGCTCACCACAGAGCGGGGGGTACAATGAGCAGTTCTTC. Encoded protein: CASSPQSGGYNEQFF.

V is TRBV2 and J is TRBJ2-1; TRBD2 matches at 8 bases. Germline CDR1 reads SNHLY; CDR2 reads FYNNEI. The V gene end was trimmed by 3 bases and the J gene end by 9 bases; junction bases not matched to a gene: 13. The CDR3 spans 16 residues. CDR3 coding DNA: TGTGCCAGCAGTGAGAGGTGGGGACTAGAGGCTCGTGAGCAGTTCTTC. This sequence encodes CASSERWGLEAREQFF. Looking up the rest from reference TRBV2 and TRBJ2-1 gives the full variable domain: EPEVTQTPSHQVTQMGQEVILRCVPISNHLYFYWYRQILGQKVEFLVSFYNNEISEKSEIFDDQFSVERPDGSNFTLKIRSTKLEDSAMYFCASSERWGLEAREQFFGPGTRLTVL.

The V and J genes are TRBV5-5 and TRBJ1-1; tentatively, D is TRBD1 (5 bases). The CDR3 has 16 amino acids. The V end was cut by 4 bases, the J end by 0 bases, with 16 bases between. The germline V gene encodes CDR1 SGHKS and CDR2 YYEKEE (reference sequence). CDR3 in DNA: TGTGCCAGCAGCATCGGGGGTCAACTGATGAACACTGAAGCTTTCTTT. The encoded protein is CASSIGGQLMNTEAFF.

The chain employs TRBV7-2 and TRBJ2-7, with 9 positions matching TRBD2. CDR1 and CDR2 from the germline V gene are SGHTA and FQGNSA. V lost 1 base, J lost 4 bases, and 8 bases stayed unmatched. This CDR3 contains 16 residues. CDR3 sequence reads: CASSLGPPSGGYEQYF. The CDR3 DNA sequence: TGTGCCAGCAGCTTAGGACCCCCCAGCGGGGGGTACGAGCAGTACTTC.

The sample holds one count of this clone. This chain uses TRBV9 with TRBJ2-1; 11 bases match TRBD2. Germline CDR1 reads SGDLS; CDR2 reads YYNGEE. The CDR3 spans 15 residues. V lost 2 bases to trimming and J lost 7 bases; unmatched junction nucleotides: 5. CDR3 sequence: CASSVIAGGPNEQFF. CDR3 coding DNA: TGTGCCAGCAGCGTCATAGCGGGAGGGCCAAATGAGCAGTTCTTC.